The 17 T cell receptor beta chains reported below all come from one sample, sequenced in a study of shared clonotypes between healthy human individuals. Clones were sequenced by immunoSEQ multiplex PCR, and TCRdb holds only the in-frame ones, with some missing. The table has roughly 1,000,000 clones, more than 75% seen once. Sample: memory CD4+ T cells from PBMCs. The subset: CD45RA-negative fraction. The receptor source for this set is a man aged 18 to 35 in good health. Some clones in this sample may be carry-over from other donors' samples.

In DNA, the CDR3 is TGTGCCAGCAGTTACTTCCAGGGGGTAGCCTACGAGCAGTACTTC. It is translated as CASSYFQGVAYEQYF. V gene TRBV6-5 combines with J gene TRBJ2-7, with 7 bases aligning to TRBD1. V was pared by 1 base and J by 2 bases, with 5 bases of the junction left unmatched. This CDR3 contains 15 residues. The V gene's germline CDR1 is MNHEY and CDR2 SVGAGI.

The V call is TRBV7-8, the J call TRBJ2-1, with D tentatively TRBD1 (6 bases). Germline V lookup: CDR1 SGHVS, CDR2 FQNEAQ. The V end was cut by 5 bases, the J end by 0 bases, with 14 bases between. The CDR3 consists of 16 residues. CDR3 sequence reads: CASSQLSRGSYNEQFF. The CDR3 DNA follows: TGTGCCAGCAGCCAATTGAGCAGGGGCTCCTACAATGAGCAGTTCTTC.

The chain uses TRBV28 and TRBJ1-2; TRBD1 is a possible D gene (6 bases). Trimming shortened V by 6 bases and J by 3 bases, and 17 bases separated the two germline ends. The germline CDR1 and CDR2 sequences are MDHEN and SYDVKM. There are 15 residues in the CDR3. The CDR3 coding sequence is TGTGCCAGCAGGGGGGGCAGGGCGGGTCACTATGGCTACACCTTC. It translates to CASRGGRAGHYGYTF.

In the case of this clone: This specimen includes other DNA sequences encoding the same CDR3. The chain uses TRBV6-1 and TRBJ2-4; D is perhaps TRBD2 (6 bases). V dropped 3 bases and J dropped 1 base, with 7 bases sitting between them. CDR3 length: 14 amino acids. The germline V gene has CDR1 MNHNS and CDR2 SASEGT. The CDR3 DNA reads TGTGCCAGCAGTGAGGGGGGTGCCAAAAACATTCAGTACTTC. As protein: CASSEGGAKNIQYF.

The chain combines TRBV28 with TRBJ2-1; 12 nucleotides align to TRBD2. This CDR3 contains 16 residues. V dropped 4 bases and J dropped 2; count of bases not matched to a gene: 3. CDR1 is MDHEN and CDR2 is SYDVKM in the germline V gene. The CDR3, as DNA: TGTGCCAGCAGTTCACTAGCGGGAGGTCCCTACAATGAGCAGTTCTTC. It is translated as CASSSLAGGPYNEQFF.

On this clone itself: The sample carries other DNA sequences with the same CDR3. This rearrangement joins TRBV18 to TRBJ1-4; the D is unclear. CDR1 is KGHSH and CDR2 is LQKENI in the germline V gene. Trimming removed 6 bases from V and 7 bases from J, with 12 bases in between. This CDR3 is 13 amino acids long. In DNA form, the CDR3 reads TGTGCCAGCTCTCCCGGGCCAGGTGAAAAACTGTTTTTT. This sequence encodes CASSPGPGEKLFF.

This chain connects TRBV5-6 to TRBJ2-7; D is unclear. Germline CDR1 and CDR2: SGHDT and YYEEEE. CDR3 size: 15 residues. The ends were cut back, 6 bases at V and 1 base at J, with 17 bases in the middle. The CDR3 protein is CASTARWDISYEQYF. The DNA for the CDR3 is TGTGCCAGCACCGCCCGGTGGGATATATCCTACGAGCAGTACTTC.

For this clone: The sample carries other DNA sequences with the same CDR3. The genes are TRBV6-1 and TRBJ2-7; 8 positions agree with TRBD2. The CDR3 spans 14 residues. Germline CDR1 is MNHNS and CDR2 is SASEGT. V was pared by 6 bases and J by 4 bases, with 8 bases of the junction left unmatched. The CDR3 nucleotides read TGTGCCAGCAGCTCGGGGGGGGGCAGGTACGAGCAGTACTTC. It encodes CASSSGGGRYEQYF.

In its sample, this clone was seen once. This rearrangement joins TRBV6-5 to TRBJ1-2; D may be TRBD1 (5 bases). Per the germline V gene, CDR1 is MNHEY and CDR2 is SVGAGI. CDR3 length: 14 residues. The V gene lost 7 bases and the J gene lost 4 bases, with 16 bases spanning the gap. CDR3 coding DNA: TGTGCCAGCAACCCGGGGCCTGTCTTCTATGGCTACACCTTC. It yields the protein CASNPGPVFYGYTF.

CDR3 bases: TGCGCCAGCAGCCAGGGACAGGGGGACGAAAAACTGTTTTTT. This gives the protein CASSQGQGDEKLFF. The chain couples TRBV4-3 to TRBJ1-4; 11 nucleotides agree with TRBD1. The CDR3 is 14 amino acids. Trimming at V came to 3 bases and at J to 8 bases, leaving 2 bases not matched to a gene. Germline V gene data show CDR1 as LGHNA and CDR2 as YSLEER.

To note about this clone: The sample has other DNA sequences that encode this CDR3 too. The V gene is TRBV28, the J gene TRBJ2-3; 9 nucleotides line up with TRBD2. The CDR3 length is 15 residues. Germline CDR1 MDHEN, CDR2 SYDVKM. V gave up 4 bases and J gave up 1 base; unmatched junction bases: 3. This CDR3 is CASSSLAGGTDTQYF. The CDR3 nucleotides are TGTGCCAGCAGTTCATTAGCGGGGGGCACAGATACGCAGTATTTT.

This clone was observed a handful of times. The V call is TRBV29-1, the J call TRBJ2-5, with 11 bases matching TRBD2. Trimming took 1 base from V and 0 from J; bases not matched to a gene: 7. The germline CDR1 and CDR2 sequences are SQVTM and ANQGSEA. This CDR3 is 17 amino acids long. The CDR3 loop is CSVEGPTSGAHQETQYF. CDR3 bases: TGCAGCGTTGAAGGCCCGACTAGCGGGGCACACCAAGAGACCCAGTACTTC. Based on the CDR3 plus reference TRBV29-1 and TRBJ2-5, the full variable domain is SAVISQKPSRDICQRGTSLTIQCQVDSQVTMMFWYRQQPGQSLTLIATANQGSEATYESGFVIDKFPISRPNLTFSTLTVSNMSPEDSSIYLCSVEGPTSGAHQETQYFGPGTRLLVL.

The chain uses TRBV28 and TRBJ2-2; the D is unclear. Germline lookup yields CDR1 MDHEN and CDR2 SYDVKM. This CDR3 is 13 amino acids long. The V end was cut by 7 bases, the J end by 1 base, with 7 bases between. The CDR3, as DNA: TGTGCCAGCATCAGGTTGAACACCGGGGAGCTGTTTTTT. This codes for CASIRLNTGELFF.

This clone was recorded a few times. The chain is built from TRBV6-1 and TRBJ1-2, with 7 nucleotides matching TRBD1. V gave up 3 bases and J gave up 4 bases; unmatched junction bases: 5. Germline V gene data show CDR1 as MNHNS and CDR2 as SASEGT. The CDR3 extends over 14 amino acids. CDR3 in amino acids: CASSEAQGRYGYTF. The CDR3 DNA sequence: TGTGCCAGCAGTGAGGCACAGGGGCGCTATGGCTACACCTTC.

The V call is TRBV6-5, the J call TRBJ1-3; D gene uncertain. Germline V gene data show CDR1 as MNHEY and CDR2 as SVGAGI. Trimming took off 6 bases at V and 0 bases at J, with 12 bases between the two ends. The CDR3 length is 15 residues. The CDR3 nucleotides are TGTGCCAGCAGCCTGACTGGTCGCTCTGGAAACACCATATATTTT. As protein: CASSLTGRSGNTIYF.

This clone was counted a single time. The V and J genes are TRBV7-2 and TRBJ1-2; 10 bases are a match to TRBD1. Unmatched junction bases numbered 10, after V lost 8 bases and J lost 7 bases. This CDR3 has 14 residues. The germline V gene has CDR1 SGHTA and CDR2 FQGNSA. In DNA form, the CDR3 reads TGTGCCAGCTCTTCCGGGACAGGGGTCTCTGGCTACACCTTC. Amino acid sequence: CASSSGTGVSGYTF.

The CDR3 DNA follows: TGTGCCAGCAGCTTCCAAGATAATCAGCCCCAGCATTTT. It specifies CASSFQDNQPQHF. The chain couples TRBV7-9 to TRBJ1-5; D is ambiguous. V was shortened by 3 bases and J by 4 bases, with 7 bases between the two germline ends. Germline loops: CDR1 SEHNR, CDR2 FQNEAQ (reference sequence). This CDR3 has 13 amino acids.